This T cell receptor (beta chain) was sequenced in a study of cytomegalovirus exposure and HLA in healthy donors. At the level of the study: Within an early data release were about 85 million unique TCRs drawn from HLA-typed donors. Within the Caucasian-associated ancestry cluster were under 85% of the 300 to 450 genotyped donors. Whole-study results and caveats: TRBV6-2, TRBV6-3 and some other V segments were unresolvable in 87-base-pair reads. Fewer N-insertions (relative to the approximately 700-donor mean) were reportedly seen in an Asian-associated ancestry cluster in a later analysis.

Trimming left V 1 base short and J 1 base short, with 20 bases between. CDR3 size: 19 residues. The germline gives CDR1 SGHRS, CDR2 YFSETQ. Primers included in the PCR were 60 Vbeta and 13 Jbeta primers. TCRdb's copy holds only in-frame clones and misses some; the assay was immunoSEQ multiplex PCR. This table has 160,000 or so clones, roughly 82% appearing once. A remark on this clone: Its antigen is currently unknown.

V is TRBV5-1 and J is TRBJ2-2, with D possibly being TRBD1 (6 bases). This receptor was obtained from a man aged 50-60 years in good health and CMV-seropositive. The specimen sequenced was PBMCs. CDR3 protein: CASSLSSPSGQMNTGELFF. The CDR3 DNA sequence: TGCGCCAGCAGCTTGTCTTCACCGTCCGGACAGATGAACACCGGGGAGCTGTTTTTT.